This TCR beta chain is drawn from a study of early T cells in non-severe SARS-CoV-2 infection. Study background: Alpha and beta chains were unpaired, from unsorted whole-blood bulk RNA.

Study-level points and caveats: Comparison of clonotypes with VDJdb favored anti-spike CD8 responses while missing private and CD4 specificities.

Individual cDNA molecules received unique molecular identifiers. One entry per CDR3 protein results from TCRdb running MiXCR on the 5' RACE reads. The sample consists of 60,000 or so distinct CDR3 sequences, about 12% of them appearing once. In germline, CDR1 is SGHTA, CDR2 FQGTGA. CDR3 length equals 13 residues. Trimming shortened V by 3 bases and J by 5 bases, and 10 bases separated the two germline ends. The sample holds many counts of this clonotype. No antigen is known for it. J is TRBJ2-5 and V is TRBV7-3, with D perhaps being TRBD1 or TRBD2 (6 bases each). The TCR comes from an adult who was a healthcare worker with PCR-confirmed SARS-CoV-2 infection or an uninfected control (not recorded which). The sequenced material came from whole blood. CDR3 nucleotide sequence: TGTGCCAGCAGCTTCAACGGGGGCGAGACCCAGTACTTC. It translates to CASSFNGGETQYF.